The 13 T cell receptor beta chains below were found in one sample sequenced in a study of tumor-infiltrating lymphocytes in oesophageal squamous cell carcinoma. MiXCR, applied by TCRdb to the PCR reads, yields one record per CDR3 protein. The sample has roughly 13,000 distinct CDR3 sequences, 50% seen once. The source material was blood. The receptors originated from a male donor with esophageal squamous cell carcinoma.

The rearrangement uses TRBV28 and TRBJ2-3, with D perhaps matching TRBD1 (6 bases). Gene TRBJ2-5 matches the end of the DNA better, so the J call may be wrong. Germline CDR1 is MDHEN and CDR2 is SYDVKM. This CDR3 has 14 residues. As DNA, the CDR3 is TGTGCCAGCAGTTCACAGGGTCTCCAAGAGACCCAGTACTTC. It translates to CASSSQGLQETQYF.

This chain links TRBV27 with TRBJ2-5; D gene ambiguous. Germline V gives CDR1 MNHEY, CDR2 SMNVEV (reference sequence). The CDR3 is made up of 13 amino acids. Deletions cut 4 bases from V and 11 bases from J, with 17 bases between. Here the CDR3 DNA reads TGTGCCAGCAGTTCCGCAGGTTCAAATGAGCAGTACTTC. It yields the protein CASSSAGSNEQYF.

This clonotype came up a few times. The V and J genes are TRBV7-6 and TRBJ2-1, with 12 nucleotides matching TRBD2. V dropped 2 bases and J dropped 7; count of bases not matched to a gene: 15. Germline V gene lookup returns CDR1 SGHVS and CDR2 FNYEAQ. There are 19 residues in the CDR3. CDR3 residues: CASSLYGLAGPEGGNEQFF. CDR3 sequence (DNA): TGTGCCAGCAGCTTATATGGACTAGCGGGACCCGAGGGAGGGAATGAGCAGTTCTTC.

V is TRBV12-3 or TRBV12-4 and J is TRBJ2-3; TRBD1 agrees at 9 bases. The DNA matches TRBJ1-5 better at its end, which makes the J call doubtful. The CDR3 has 13 residues. DNA for the CDR3: TGTGCCAGCAGCGGACAGGGGTTTGAGCCCCAGCATTTT. This codes for CASSGQGFEPQHF.

This chain links TRBV6-2 or TRBV6-3 with TRBJ2-5; D is perhaps TRBD2 (6 bases). Per the germline V gene, CDR1 is MNHEY and CDR2 is SVGEGT. V was cut by 0 bases and J by 11 bases, with 10 bases left in between. The CDR3 covers 12 residues. The CDR3 region has the DNA TGTGCCAGCAGTTACTCAGCGGGTGAGCAGTACTTC. Residues: CASSYSAGEQYF.

This chain links TRBV18 with TRBJ1-2, with unresolved D. The J call could be wrong; TRBJ2-7 is a better fit for the DNA end. The CDR3 loop spans 13 amino acids. From germline, CDR1 is KGHSH and CDR2 LQKENI. In nucleotides, the CDR3 is TGTGCCAGCTCACCACGTGGGGACTACGAGCAGTACTTC. It encodes CASSPRGDYEQYF.

This chain links TRBV7-2 with TRBJ2-1, with 10 bases aligning to TRBD2. The assigned J gene may be wrong: the sequence end matches TRBJ2-7 better. The CDR3 runs 16 residues. Looked up from germline, CDR1 is SGHTA and CDR2 is FQGNSA. The CDR3 here is CASSLGLAGSYNEQYF. DNA for the CDR3: TGTGCCAGCAGCTTAGGACTAGCGGGCTCCTACAATGAGCAGTACTTC.

With respect to this clonotype: An end of the junction differs from the germline gene, which may be a read error. The J gene is TRBJ2-1, the V gene TRBV7-6; TRBD2 agrees at 8 bases. Germline V gene lookup returns CDR1 SGHVS and CDR2 FNYEAQ. CDR3 size: 11 residues. The CDR3 region has the DNA TGTGCCAGCAGCTCCGGGACTAGTCTGCTCTTC. This codes for CASSSGTSLLF.

This chain connects TRBV7-6 to TRBJ2-1, with D possibly TRBD2 on 6 matching bases. The better agreement between TRBJ2-7 and the DNA end casts doubt on the J call. The CDR3 is 15 residues long. In germline, CDR1 is SGHVS, CDR2 FNYEAQ. The CDR3 DNA reads as TGTGCCAGCAGCTTAGGGGCTAGCGTAGCCTACGAGCAGTACTTC. Amino acids: CASSLGASVAYEQYF.

The V and J genes are TRBV28 and TRBJ2-4; D might be TRBD2 (6 bases). The DNA end favors TRBJ2-5, so the J call may be wrong. CDR1 is MDHEN, CDR2 SYDVKM, per germline. The CDR3 is 15 residues long. In DNA, the CDR3 is TGTGCCAGCAGCGCACCTAGTCGGGAGTCAGAGACCCAGTACTTC. Encoded protein: CASSAPSRESETQYF.

This rearrangement joins TRBV25-1 to TRBJ2-1; tentatively, D is TRBD1 (5 bases). The J call may be faulty, since TRBJ2-7 better matches the DNA end. The germline V gene has CDR1 MGHDK and CDR2 SYGVNS. The CDR3 is made up of 13 amino acids. The CDR3 loop reads CASSDRQSYEQYF. Here the CDR3 DNA reads TGTGCCAGCAGTGACAGACAGTCCTACGAGCAGTACTTC.

Judged by abundance, this clonotype is medium-sized. The chain joins TRBV28 to TRBJ2-1; 9 positions match TRBD1. The trim removed 3 bases at V and 14 bases at J, leaving 2 bases unmatched. The CDR3 consists of 11 residues. Germline V gene sequence: CDR1 MDHEN, CDR2 SYDVKM. The CDR3 DNA reads as TGTGCCAGCAGTTTTGGGACAGGGAAGTTCTTC. Encoded protein: CASSFGTGKFF.

This clonotype appeared many times. J is TRBJ2-2 and V is TRBV10-3; D assignment may be TRBD1 or TRBD2 (6 bases each). CDR3 size: 16 residues. From germline, CDR1 is ENHRY and CDR2 SYGVKD. Trimming pared 8 bases from V and 4 bases from J, leaving 20 bases between. CDR3 sequence (DNA): TGTGCCATCGGAGGGGGACTCCCTGTAAGCACCGGGGAGCTGTTTTTT. This sequence encodes CAIGGGLPVSTGELFF.